This T cell receptor (beta chain) was sequenced in a study of naive and memory T cell subsets. Four subsets defined by CD45RA and CD27 were sorted after CD3, CD4, CD8 and live/dead staining. V was clipped by 5 bases and J by 3 bases; unmatched bases: 6. Germline V CDR1 and CDR2: MDHEN, SYDVKM. CDR3 length: 14 residues. Whole-study findings and limits: A clonotype means one alpha or beta sequence, not an alpha/beta pair.

Both TRBC1 and TRBC2 were covered by a beta constant-region primer of two equimolar oligonucleotides. Four rounds of PCR amplified the ligated cDNA using nested alpha and beta constant-region primers plus SP2. The cDNA 3' end received a ligated single-stranded oligonucleotide carrying the SP2 primer and a 12-nucleotide UMI. Using its own MiXCR run on the UMI-ligation and nested PCR reads, TCRdb lists one record per CDR3 protein. The sample holds tens of thousands of distinct CDR3 sequences, over 9% seen once. This clonotype has ten or more counts. Its antigen is as yet unknown. What was sequenced was naive CD8+ T cells from blood. This clonotype was sampled from a human donor in good health. The chain is built from TRBV28 and TRBJ2-5; 7 bases are shared with TRBD1. The CDR3 sequence is CASSRARGKETQYF. The CDR3 DNA is TGTGCCAGCAGTCGGGCCAGGGGGAAAGAGACCCAGTACTTC.